The following is a T cell receptor (beta chain) sequence with its context. Its antigen is as yet unknown. The CDR3 extends over 13 amino acids. The V gene end was trimmed by 6 bases and the J gene end by 2 bases; junction bases not matched to a gene: 4. Germline values: CDR1 MNHEY, CDR2 SVGAGI. The data are from a study of cytomegalovirus exposure and HLA in healthy donors. Study-wide results and limits: A previous analysis found most TCR beta V segments productive roughly 90% or roughly 30% of the time. The majority of TCR sequences were rare, yet some public TCRs appeared in many donors. Sequences of the TCR beta chain were said to predict the HLA-A and HLA-B alleles of most subjects accurately.

Primers included in the PCR were 60 Vbeta and 13 Jbeta primers. Profiled with immunoSEQ multiplex PCR; TCRdb holds only in-frame clones, not every one. The sample holds fewer than 200,000 clones, over 65% seen once. The sample comprised PBMCs. The chain combines TRBV6-5 with TRBJ2-7; TRBD1 agrees at 7 bases. The sequence was obtained from a female donor in good health and CMV-seronegative. The CDR3 DNA reads TGTGCCAGCAGCCCCAGGGGGACCTACGAGCAGTACTTC. It codes for CASSPRGTYEQYF.